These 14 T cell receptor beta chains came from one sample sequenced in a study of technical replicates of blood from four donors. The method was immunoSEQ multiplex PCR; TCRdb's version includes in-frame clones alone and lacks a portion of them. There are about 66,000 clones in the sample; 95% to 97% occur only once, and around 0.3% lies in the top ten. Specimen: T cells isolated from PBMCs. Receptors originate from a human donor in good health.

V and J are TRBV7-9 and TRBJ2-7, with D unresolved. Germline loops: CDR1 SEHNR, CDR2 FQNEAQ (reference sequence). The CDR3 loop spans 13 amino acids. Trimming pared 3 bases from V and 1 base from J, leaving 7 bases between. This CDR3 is CASSFGESYEQYF. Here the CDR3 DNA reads TGTGCCAGCAGCTTCGGTGAATCCTACGAGCAGTACTTC.

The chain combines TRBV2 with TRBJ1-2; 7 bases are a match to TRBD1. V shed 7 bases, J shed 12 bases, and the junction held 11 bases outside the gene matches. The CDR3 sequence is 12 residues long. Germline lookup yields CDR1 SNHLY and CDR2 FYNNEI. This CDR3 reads CASTTPRQGHTF. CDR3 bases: TGTGCCAGCACCACGCCCAGACAGGGACACACCTTC.

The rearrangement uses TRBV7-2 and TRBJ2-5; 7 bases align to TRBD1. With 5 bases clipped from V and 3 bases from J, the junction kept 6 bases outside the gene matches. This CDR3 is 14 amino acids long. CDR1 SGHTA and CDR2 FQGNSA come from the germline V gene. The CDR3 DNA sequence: TGTGCCAGCAGCCCTCGGGACAGAAAAGAGACCCAGTACTTC. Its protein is CASSPRDRKETQYF.

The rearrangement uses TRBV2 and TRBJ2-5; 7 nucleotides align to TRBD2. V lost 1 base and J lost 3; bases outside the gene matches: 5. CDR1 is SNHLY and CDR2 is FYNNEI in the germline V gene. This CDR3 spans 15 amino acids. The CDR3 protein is CASSEVAGRKETQYF. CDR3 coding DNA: TGTGCCAGCAGTGAAGTAGCGGGCCGGAAAGAGACCCAGTACTTC.

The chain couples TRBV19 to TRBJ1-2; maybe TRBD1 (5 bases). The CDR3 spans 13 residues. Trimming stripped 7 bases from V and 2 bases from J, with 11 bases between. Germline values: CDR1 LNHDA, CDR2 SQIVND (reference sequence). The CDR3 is CASIPGPNYGYTF. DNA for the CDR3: TGTGCCAGTATACCAGGGCCAAACTATGGCTACACCTTC. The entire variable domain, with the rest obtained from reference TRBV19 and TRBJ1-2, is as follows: DGGITQSPKYLFRKEGQNVTLSCEQNLNHDAMYWYRQDPGQGLRLIYYSQIVNDFQKGDIAEGYSVSREKKESFPLTVTSAQKNPTAFYLCASIPGPNYGYTFGSGTRLTVV.

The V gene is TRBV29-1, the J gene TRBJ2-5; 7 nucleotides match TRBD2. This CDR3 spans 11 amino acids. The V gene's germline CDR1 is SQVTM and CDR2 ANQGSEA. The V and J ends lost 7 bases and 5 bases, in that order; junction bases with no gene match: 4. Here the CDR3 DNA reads TGCAGCGCCGGGACTACCGAGACCCAGTACTTC. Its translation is CSAGTTETQYF.

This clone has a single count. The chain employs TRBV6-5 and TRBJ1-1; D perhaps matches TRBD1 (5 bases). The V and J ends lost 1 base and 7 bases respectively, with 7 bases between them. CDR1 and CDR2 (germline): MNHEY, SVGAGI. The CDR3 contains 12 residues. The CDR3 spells CASSYFQGEAFF. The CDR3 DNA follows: TGTGCCAGCAGTTACTTCCAGGGTGAAGCTTTCTTT.

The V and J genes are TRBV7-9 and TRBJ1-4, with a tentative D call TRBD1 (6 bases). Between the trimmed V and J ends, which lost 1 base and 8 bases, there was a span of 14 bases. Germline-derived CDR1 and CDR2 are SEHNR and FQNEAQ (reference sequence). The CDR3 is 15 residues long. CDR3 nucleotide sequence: TGTGCCAGCAGCTTAGGGGGGCGGATTGAAGAAAAACTGTTTTTT. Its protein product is CASSLGGRIEEKLFF.

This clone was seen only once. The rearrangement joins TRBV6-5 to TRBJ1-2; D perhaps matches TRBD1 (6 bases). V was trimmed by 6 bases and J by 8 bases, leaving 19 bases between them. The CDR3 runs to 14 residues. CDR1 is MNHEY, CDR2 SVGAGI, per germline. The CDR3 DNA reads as TGTGCCAGCAGCCTCCGACAGGCTAAGTCCGGCTACACCTTC. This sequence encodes CASSLRQAKSGYTF.

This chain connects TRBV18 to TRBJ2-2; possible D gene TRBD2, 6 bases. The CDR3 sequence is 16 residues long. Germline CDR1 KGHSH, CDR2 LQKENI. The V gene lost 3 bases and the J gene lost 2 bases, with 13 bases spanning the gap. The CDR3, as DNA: TGTGCCAGCTCACCCCTTCTCGGGGGAAACACCGGGGAGCTGTTTTTT. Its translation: CASSPLLGGNTGELFF.

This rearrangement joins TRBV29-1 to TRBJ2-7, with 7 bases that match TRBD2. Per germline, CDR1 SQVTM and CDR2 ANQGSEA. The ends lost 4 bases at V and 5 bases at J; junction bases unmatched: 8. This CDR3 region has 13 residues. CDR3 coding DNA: TGCAGCGTTGTATCGGGGAGGGCCAACGAGCAGTACTTC. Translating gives CSVVSGRANEQYF.

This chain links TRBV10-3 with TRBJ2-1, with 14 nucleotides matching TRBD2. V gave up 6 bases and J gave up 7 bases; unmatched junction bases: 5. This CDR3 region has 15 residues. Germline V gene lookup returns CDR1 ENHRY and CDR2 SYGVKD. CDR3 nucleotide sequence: TGTGCCATCAGGGGGACTAGCGGGAGCCTGAATGAGCAGTTCTTC. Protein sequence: CAIRGTSGSLNEQFF.

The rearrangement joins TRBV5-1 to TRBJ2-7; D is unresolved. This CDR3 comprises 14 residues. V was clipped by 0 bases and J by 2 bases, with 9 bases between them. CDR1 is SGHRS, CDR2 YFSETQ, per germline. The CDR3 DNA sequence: TGCGCCAGCAGCTTGGGTCCGGGTACCTACGAGCAGTACTTC. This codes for CASSLGPGTYEQYF. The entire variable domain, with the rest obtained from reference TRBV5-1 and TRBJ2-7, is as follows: KAGVTQTPRYLIKTRGQQVTLSCSPISGHRSVSWYQQTPGQGLQFLFEYFSETQRNKGNFPGRFSGRQFSNSRSEMNVSTLELGDSALYLCASSLGPGTYEQYFGPGTRLTVT.

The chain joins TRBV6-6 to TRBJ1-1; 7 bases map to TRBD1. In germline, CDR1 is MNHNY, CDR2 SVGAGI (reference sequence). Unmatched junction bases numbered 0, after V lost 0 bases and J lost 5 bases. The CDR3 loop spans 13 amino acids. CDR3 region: CASSYSQGTEAFF. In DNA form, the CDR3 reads TGTGCCAGCAGTTACTCACAGGGGACTGAAGCTTTCTTT.